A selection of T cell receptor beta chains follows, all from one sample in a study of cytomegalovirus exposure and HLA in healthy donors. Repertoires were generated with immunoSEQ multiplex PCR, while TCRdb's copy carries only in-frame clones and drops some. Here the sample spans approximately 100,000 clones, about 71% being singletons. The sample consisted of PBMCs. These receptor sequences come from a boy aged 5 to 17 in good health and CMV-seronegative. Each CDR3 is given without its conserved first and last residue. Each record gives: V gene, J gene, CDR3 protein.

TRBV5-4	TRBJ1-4	ASSLVTEEKLF
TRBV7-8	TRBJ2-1	ASSVRQFNEQF
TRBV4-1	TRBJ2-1	ASRQGGTYNEQF
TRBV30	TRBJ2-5	AWSRLAGRGGETQY
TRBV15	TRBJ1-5	ATSRQRLNFNQPQH
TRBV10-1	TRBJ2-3	ASSPQGGPVPDTQY
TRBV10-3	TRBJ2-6	AIRPGLSGANVLT
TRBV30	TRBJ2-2	AWSEFSGTNTGELF
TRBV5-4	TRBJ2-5	ASSIYREGETQY
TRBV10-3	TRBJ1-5	AINGQGSNQPQH
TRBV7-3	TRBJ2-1	ASSRGLAGYNEQF
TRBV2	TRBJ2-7	ASKLREGLYEQY
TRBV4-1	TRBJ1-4	ASSQDQGTGDEKLF
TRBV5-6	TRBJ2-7	ASSLLSRSSYEQY
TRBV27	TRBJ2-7	ASALRRQGLEQY
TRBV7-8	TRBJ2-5	ASSLDQETQY
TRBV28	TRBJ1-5	ASTPGGLGRGNQPQH
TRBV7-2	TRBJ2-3	ASSLGRGGTDTQY
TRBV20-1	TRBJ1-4	SAGGGEKLF
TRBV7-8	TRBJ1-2	ASSLERTVGLYGYT
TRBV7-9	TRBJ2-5	ASSLSGNPQETQY
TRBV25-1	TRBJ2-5	ASKGHLKETQY
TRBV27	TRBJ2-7	ASSFGTGPEQY
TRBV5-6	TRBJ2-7	ASRRGQGPYSYEQY
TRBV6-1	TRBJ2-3	ASSDSGVTQY
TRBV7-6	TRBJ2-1	ASSFQEGEQF
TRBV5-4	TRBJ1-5	ASSWGGGPGQPQH
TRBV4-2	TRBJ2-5	ASSQGDLMKETQY
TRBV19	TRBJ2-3	ASRRGNGDTQY
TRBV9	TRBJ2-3	ASSVDRGKEADTQY
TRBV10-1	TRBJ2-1	ASSDTASMITEQF
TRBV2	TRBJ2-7	ASRDLPYEQY